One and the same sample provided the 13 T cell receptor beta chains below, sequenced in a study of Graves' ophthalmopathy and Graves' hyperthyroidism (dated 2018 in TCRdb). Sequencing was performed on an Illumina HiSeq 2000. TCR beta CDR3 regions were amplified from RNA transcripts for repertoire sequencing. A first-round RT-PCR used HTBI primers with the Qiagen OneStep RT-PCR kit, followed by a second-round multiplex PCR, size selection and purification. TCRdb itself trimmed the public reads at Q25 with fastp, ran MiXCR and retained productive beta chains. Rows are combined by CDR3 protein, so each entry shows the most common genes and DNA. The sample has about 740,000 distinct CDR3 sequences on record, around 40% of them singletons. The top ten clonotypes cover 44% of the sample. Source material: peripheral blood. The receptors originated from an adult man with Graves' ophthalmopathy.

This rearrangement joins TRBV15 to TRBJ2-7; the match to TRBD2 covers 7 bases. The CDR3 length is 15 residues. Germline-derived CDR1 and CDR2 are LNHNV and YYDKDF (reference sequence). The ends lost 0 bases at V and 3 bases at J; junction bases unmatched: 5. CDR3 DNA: TGTGCCACCAGCAGAGATCGAGCTAGCGGCTACGAGCAGTACTTC. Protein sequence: CATSRDRASGYEQYF.

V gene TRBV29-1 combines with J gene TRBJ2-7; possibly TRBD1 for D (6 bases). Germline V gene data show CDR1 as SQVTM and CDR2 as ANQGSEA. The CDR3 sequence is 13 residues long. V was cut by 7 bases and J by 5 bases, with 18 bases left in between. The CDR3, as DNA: TGCAGCGCCCAGGACAAGGGGGTAAACGAGCAGTACTTC. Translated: CSAQDKGVNEQYF.

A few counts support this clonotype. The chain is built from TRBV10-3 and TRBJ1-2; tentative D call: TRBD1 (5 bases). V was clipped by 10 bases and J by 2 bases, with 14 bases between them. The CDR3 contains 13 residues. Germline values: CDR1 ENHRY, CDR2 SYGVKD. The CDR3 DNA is TGTGCCAGCAAGGGACTGAGGAACTATGGCTACACCTTC. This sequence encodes CASKGLRNYGYTF.

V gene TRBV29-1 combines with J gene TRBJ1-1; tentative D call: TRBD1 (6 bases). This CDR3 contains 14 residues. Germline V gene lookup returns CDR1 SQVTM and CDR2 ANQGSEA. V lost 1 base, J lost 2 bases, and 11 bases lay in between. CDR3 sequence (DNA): TGCAGCGTTGAAGCAGGGGCGGGAAACACTGAAGCTTTCTTT. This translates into CSVEAGAGNTEAFF.

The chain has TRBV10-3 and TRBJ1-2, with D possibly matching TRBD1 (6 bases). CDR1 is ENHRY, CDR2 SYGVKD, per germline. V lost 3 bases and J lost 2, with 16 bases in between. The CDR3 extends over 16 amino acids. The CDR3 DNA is TGTGCCATCAGTGACCAAACAGGGCTCGGGAACTATGGCTACACCTTC. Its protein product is CAISDQTGLGNYGYTF.

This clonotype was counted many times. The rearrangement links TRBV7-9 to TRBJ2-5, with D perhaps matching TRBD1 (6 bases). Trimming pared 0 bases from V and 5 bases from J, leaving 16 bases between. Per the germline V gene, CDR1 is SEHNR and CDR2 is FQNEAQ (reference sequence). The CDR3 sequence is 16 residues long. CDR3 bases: TGTGCCAGCAGCTTAGCGGAGGTCCCAGGGGTGGAGACCCAGTACTTC. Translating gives CASSLAEVPGVETQYF.

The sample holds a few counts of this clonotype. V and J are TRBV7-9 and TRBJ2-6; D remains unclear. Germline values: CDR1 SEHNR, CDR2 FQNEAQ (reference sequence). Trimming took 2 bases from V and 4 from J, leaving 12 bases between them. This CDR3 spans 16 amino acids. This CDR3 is CASSLFTGPGANVLTF. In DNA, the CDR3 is TGTGCCAGCAGCTTATTCACGGGCCCGGGGGCCAACGTCCTGACTTTC.

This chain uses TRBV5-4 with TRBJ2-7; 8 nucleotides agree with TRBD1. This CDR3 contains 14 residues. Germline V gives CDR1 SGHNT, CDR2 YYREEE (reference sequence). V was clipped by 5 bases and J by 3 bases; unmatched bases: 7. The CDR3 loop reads CASSDRGKIYEQYF. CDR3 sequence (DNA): TGTGCCAGCAGTGACAGGGGAAAAATCTACGAGCAGTACTTC.

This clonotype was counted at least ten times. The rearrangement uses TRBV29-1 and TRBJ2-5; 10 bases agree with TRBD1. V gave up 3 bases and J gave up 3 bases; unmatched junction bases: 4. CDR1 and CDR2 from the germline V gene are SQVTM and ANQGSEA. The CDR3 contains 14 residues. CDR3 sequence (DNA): TGCAGCGTTGATGATGGGACAGGGGAAGAGACCCAGTACTTC. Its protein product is CSVDDGTGEETQYF.

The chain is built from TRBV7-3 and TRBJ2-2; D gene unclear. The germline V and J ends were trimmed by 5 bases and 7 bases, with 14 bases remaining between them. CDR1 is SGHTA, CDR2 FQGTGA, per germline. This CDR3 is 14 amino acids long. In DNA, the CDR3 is TGTGCCAGCAGCCCTCCTGGTTGGGGCGGGGAGCTGTTTTTT. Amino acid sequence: CASSPPGWGGELFF.

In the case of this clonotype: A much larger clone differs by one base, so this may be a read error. CDR3 nucleotide sequence: TGTTCCAGCAGCTTGGACAGGGGAACTGGGGCCAACGTCCTGACTTTC. The encoded protein is CSSSLDRGTGANVLTF. The rearrangement joins TRBV5-4 to TRBJ2-6; TRBD1 matches 9 bases. Looked up from germline, CDR1 is SGHNT and CDR2 is YYREEE (reference sequence). This CDR3 spans 16 amino acids.

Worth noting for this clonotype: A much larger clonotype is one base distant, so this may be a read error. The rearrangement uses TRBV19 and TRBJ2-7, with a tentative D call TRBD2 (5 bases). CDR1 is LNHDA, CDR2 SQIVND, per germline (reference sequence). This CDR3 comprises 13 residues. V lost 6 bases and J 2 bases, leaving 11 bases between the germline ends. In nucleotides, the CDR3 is TGTGCCAGTAGCTGGCAGGAGGCCTACGAGCAGTACTTC. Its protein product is CASSWQEAYEQYF.

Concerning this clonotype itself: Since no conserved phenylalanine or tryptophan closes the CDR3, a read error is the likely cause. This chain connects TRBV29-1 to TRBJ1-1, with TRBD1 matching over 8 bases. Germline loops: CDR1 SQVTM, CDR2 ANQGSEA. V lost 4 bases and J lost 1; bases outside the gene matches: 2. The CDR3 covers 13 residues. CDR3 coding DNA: TGCAGCGTTGCCACAGGGGGGAACACTGAAGCTTTCTAT. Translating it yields CSVATGGNTEAFY.